What follows are 17 T cell receptor beta chains derived from one specimen sequenced in a study of technical replicates of blood from a handful of donors. Some clones are missing from TCRdb's copy, which holds only in-frame ones; the method was immunoSEQ multiplex PCR. This sample carries around 69,000 clones, 88% of them seen once, and the ten largest clones take roughly 4.6%. Sequenced: PBMCs. All receptors derive from a human donor in good health. Some clones in this sample may be carry-over from other donors' samples.

Ten or more counts support this clone. The rearrangement joins TRBV4-3 to TRBJ2-4, with a tentative D call TRBD1 (6 bases). CDR3 size: 15 residues. Germline values: CDR1 LGHNA, CDR2 YSLEER. Trimming shortened V by 0 bases and J by 8 bases, and 14 bases separated the two germline ends. CDR3 sequence: CASSQELQGRDIQYF. The CDR3 DNA is TGCGCCAGCAGCCAAGAGCTACAGGGACGGGACATTCAGTACTTC.

V is TRBV4-1 and J is TRBJ2-7, with 11 nucleotides matching TRBD2. J lost 3 bases, V lost 0 bases, and 10 bases had no gene match. The CDR3 has 18 amino acids. The germline V gene has CDR1 MGHRA and CDR2 YSYEKL. The CDR3 reads CASSQDLFGLAGGYEQYF. CDR3 bases: TGCGCCAGCAGCCAAGATCTTTTCGGGCTAGCGGGGGGCTACGAGCAGTACTTC.

The V call is TRBV12-5, the J call TRBJ1-1; no definite D call. V dropped 4 bases and J dropped 0 bases, with 15 bases sitting between them. The CDR3 has 16 residues. CDR1 and CDR2 (germline): LGHNT, FRNRAP. CDR3 loop: CASGSGVRGMNTEAFF. The CDR3 DNA reads as TGTGCTAGTGGTTCTGGGGTCCGGGGAATGAACACTGAAGCTTTCTTT.

The rearrangement links TRBV5-1 to TRBJ2-7; 7 bases are shared with TRBD2. Germline-derived CDR1 and CDR2 are SGHRS and YFSETQ. There are 13 residues in the CDR3. After removal of 4 bases from V and 6 bases from J, the junction contained 7 bases not matched to a gene. The CDR3 coding sequence is TGCGCCAGCAGCCCAGGGACTACCTCCGAGCAGTACTTC. Encoded protein: CASSPGTTSEQYF.

The chain joins TRBV5-5 to TRBJ2-3; D may be TRBD1 (6 bases). The germline gives CDR1 SGHKS, CDR2 YYEKEE (reference sequence). The CDR3 is made up of 15 amino acids. The germline V and J ends were trimmed by 0 bases and 2 bases, with 10 bases remaining between them. CDR3 nucleotides: TGTGCCAGCAGCTTGGACCAGGGGACCACAGATACGCAGTATTTT. This translates into CASSLDQGTTDTQYF. Full variable domain (remainder filled in from reference TRBV5-5 and TRBJ2-3): DAGVTQSPTHLIKTRGQQVTLRCSPISGHKSVSWYQQVLGQGPQFIFQYYEKEERGRGNFPDRFSARQFPNYSSELNVNALLLGDSALYLCASSLDQGTTDTQYFGPGTRLTVL.

The chain combines TRBV7-9 with TRBJ2-7, with TRBD1 identical over 10 bases. The germline CDR1 and CDR2 sequences are SEHNR and FQNEAQ (reference sequence). J was trimmed by 7 bases and V by 5 bases; bases with no gene match: 8. This CDR3 contains 14 residues. CDR3 loop: CASSRRDRGLEQYF. DNA for the CDR3: TGTGCCAGCAGCCGCCGGGACAGGGGATTGGAGCAGTACTTC.

This clone was seen once. The J gene is TRBJ2-7, the V gene TRBV4-1; tentative D call: TRBD1 (5 bases). The CDR3 extends over 15 amino acids. Germline CDR1 reads MGHRA; CDR2 reads YSYEKL. V shed 6 bases and J shed 4 bases, with 19 bases lying between them. DNA for the CDR3: TGCGCCAGCAGTCCCGGGTCAGGGCCAGGGTACGAGCAGTACTTC. The encoded protein is CASSPGSGPGYEQYF.

This sequence joins TRBV9 and TRBJ2-3, with 9 bases fitting TRBD1. The CDR3 has 15 amino acids. J gave up 0 bases and V 4 bases, and 3 bases lay outside the gene matches. Germline-derived CDR1 and CDR2 are SGDLS and YYNGEE. The CDR3 DNA reads as TGTGCCAGCAGCCTGGGACAGGGTAGCACAGATACGCAGTATTTT. It specifies CASSLGQGSTDTQYF.

The J gene is TRBJ1-6, the V gene TRBV11-2; no reliable D call. V was trimmed by 3 bases and J by 5 bases, leaving 8 bases between them. The CDR3 is 14 residues long. Germline V gene sequence: CDR1 SGHAT, CDR2 FQNNGV. The CDR3 loop reads CASSFNVDNSPLHF. The DNA of the CDR3 is TGTGCCAGCAGCTTTAACGTAGATAATTCACCCCTCCACTTT.

The chain links TRBV10-3 to TRBJ1-3; D ambiguous. Per the germline V gene, CDR1 is ENHRY and CDR2 is SYGVKD. This CDR3 comprises 13 residues. Trimming stripped 6 bases from V and 1 base from J, with 7 bases between. This CDR3 is CAISFESGNTIYF. The CDR3 DNA is TGTGCCATCAGCTTCGAGTCTGGAAACACCATATATTTT.

DNA for the CDR3: TGCGCCAGCAAGACTACGGGACAGGGCCTCTCCTACGAGCAGTACTTC. Translation gives CASKTTGQGLSYEQYF. The chain uses TRBV23-1 and TRBJ2-7, with 9 bases aligning to TRBD1. TRBV23-1 counts as an open reading frame of uncertain function. V lost 7 bases to trimming and J lost 0 bases; unmatched junction nucleotides: 10. This CDR3 contains 16 residues.

This chain connects TRBV5-5 to TRBJ1-2; D possibly corresponds to TRBD1 (5 bases). The CDR3 runs to 14 residues. Germline V gives CDR1 SGHKS, CDR2 YYEKEE (reference sequence). V was pared by 0 bases and J by 4 bases, with 10 bases between. The CDR3 DNA reads TGTGCCAGCAGCTTGGGTCAGGGCGGCTATGGCTACACCTTC. Protein: CASSLGQGGYGYTF.

This chain uses TRBV30 with TRBJ2-3, with D possibly TRBD1 on 5 matching bases. The CDR3 has 15 residues. Trimming pared 4 bases from V and 4 bases from J, leaving 18 bases between. From germline, CDR1 is GTSNPN and CDR2 SVGIG (reference sequence). The CDR3 DNA reads TGTGCCTGGACTAAAGGGGCCCTTCTCTCAGATACGCAGTATTTT. This sequence encodes CAWTKGALLSDTQYF.

This clone was seen a single time. The chain recombines TRBV2 with TRBJ2-4, with D hard to call. The CDR3 runs 15 residues. Germline loops: CDR1 SNHLY, CDR2 FYNNEI. Trimming took off 7 bases at V and 2 bases at J, with 15 bases between the two ends. DNA of the CDR3: TGTGCCAGCACCCTTCGGCAGGAACCCAAAAACATTCAGTACTTC. Its protein is CASTLRQEPKNIQYF.

This rearrangement joins TRBV2 to TRBJ2-1; D not certain. The length of the CDR3 is 14 residues. Germline CDR1 is SNHLY and CDR2 is FYNNEI. V was trimmed by 8 bases and J by 10 bases, leaving 21 bases between them. The CDR3 coding sequence is TGTGCCAGCGCGGCGGCCCACCGGAACGGGGAGCAGTTCTTC. Its translation: CASAAAHRNGEQFF. Full variable domain (remainder filled in from reference TRBV2 and TRBJ2-1): EPEVTQTPSHQVTQMGQEVILRCVPISNHLYFYWYRQILGQKVEFLVSFYNNEISEKSEIFDDQFSVERPDGSNFTLKIRSTKLEDSAMYFCASAAAHRNGEQFFGPGTRLTVL.

The chain couples TRBV11-2 to TRBJ2-7; the D gene is possibly TRBD1 (5 bases). The CDR3 consists of 12 residues. V was shortened by 6 bases and J by 0 bases, with 6 bases between the two germline ends. Germline V lookup: CDR1 SGHAT, CDR2 FQNNGV. Here the CDR3 DNA reads TGTGCCAGCAGTGACAGCTCCTACGAGCAGTACTTC. It encodes CASSDSSYEQYF.

CDR3 protein: CASSYNRWGGIRENTEAFF. The CDR3 region has the DNA TGTGCCAGCAGTTATAACAGGTGGGGAGGGATCCGGGAGAACACTGAAGCTTTCTTT. The V and J genes are TRBV2 and TRBJ1-1, with a tentative D call TRBD1 (5 bases). CDR1 is SNHLY and CDR2 is FYNNEI in the germline V gene. The CDR3 length is 19 residues. V dropped 5 bases and J dropped 1 base, with 26 bases sitting between them.